This T cell receptor (beta chain) originates from a study of CD4+ T cells in melanoma. General observations from the study: A reported correlation linked neoantigen-specific CD4+ T cells to CD8+, macrophage and B cell function. In melanoma, neoantigen-specific CD4+ T cells reportedly differed in differentiation state.

To note about this clone: As yet, its antigen is unknown.

After removal of 4 bases from V and 6 bases from J, the junction contained 7 bases not matched to a gene. Per the germline V gene, CDR1 is KGHSY and CDR2 is FQNENV. The CDR3 consists of 15 residues. TCRdb's copy holds only in-frame clones and misses some; the assay was immunoSEQ multiplex PCR. Among tens of thousands of clones listed, around 80% were seen once. The chain recombines TRBV16 with TRBJ2-3, with 10 nucleotides matching TRBD2. The clonotype comes from a human donor with melanoma. The CDR3 spells CASSPLSGGADTQYF. The CDR3 nucleotides are TGTGCCAGCAGCCCTCTGAGCGGGGGGGCGGATACGCAGTATTTT.